Listed below are T cell receptor beta chains from one sample, sequenced in a study of T-cell memory formation after mild COVID-19. MiXCR was run by TCRdb on the 5' RACE reads, yielding one entry per CDR3 protein. The table lists over 400,000 distinct CDR3 sequences, more than 20% of them singletons. Sequencing used PBMCs or a T cell subset sorted from them (not recorded which). Receptors originate from an adult woman who had mild COVID-19 (a few samples of this study predate the infection). Cell type and time point are not known. CDR3s include the opening cysteine and the closing phenylalanine or tryptophan. A D gene is named only where the DNA matches it firmly. For some rows the clone size is stated as once, few or many, or as a class when expanded; others skip it.

clone_size,d_call,j_call,v_call,cdr3_nt,cdr3_aa
few,TRBD2,TRBJ2-2,TRBV9,TGTGCCAGCAGCGTATTGGCTAGCGGGCCCGGGGAGCTGTTTTTT,CASSVLASGPGELFF
few,TRBD1,TRBJ1-2,TRBV7-3,TGTGCCAGCAGCTCTACGTCCGGGACAGGGGGCGGCTACACCTTC,CASSSTSGTGGGYTF
once,-,TRBJ2-5,TRBV2,TGTGCCAGCAGCCAATACCGGGAGACCCAGTACTTC,CASSQYRETQYF
few,TRBD2,TRBJ2-3,TRBV15,TGTGCCACCAGCGTGAGCGGGGGGCCCAGCTACACAGATACGCAGTATTTT,CATSVSGGPSYTDTQYF
few,TRBD2,TRBJ2-5,TRBV14,TGTGCCAGCAGCCAAGAGGGACTAGAGGAGACCCAGTACTTC,CASSQEGLEETQYF
-,-,TRBJ1-1,TRBV7-9,TGTGCCAGCAGCCTCCCGACAGAAGCTTTCTTT,CASSLPTEAFF
-,TRBD2,TRBJ2-2,TRBV5-4,TGTGCCAGCAGCACGGGACTAGCGGGGGGGCCAGACACCGGGGAGCTGTTTTTT,CASSTGLAGGPDTGELFF
few,TRBD1,TRBJ2-7,TRBV7-2,TGTGCCAGCAGCGGTCCCGGGACAGGGGGCTCCGAGCAGTACTTC,CASSGPGTGGSEQYF
-,-,TRBJ1-4,TRBV7-9,TGTGCCAGCAGCTTAGTGGACGCAAAACTGTTTTTT,CASSLVDAKLFF
few,TRBD2,TRBJ2-3,TRBV6-5,TGTGCCAGCAGTCAACTCACTAGCGCTAGCACAGATACGCAGTATTTT,CASSQLTSASTDTQYF
-,-,TRBJ1-2,TRBV24-1,TGTGCCACCAGTGACAACACCTGGTATCATGGCTACACCTTC,CATSDNTWYHGYTF
-,-,TRBJ1-1,TRBV30,TGTGCCTGGAGTGTACCGATGGGCACTGAAGCTTTCTTT,CAWSVPMGTEAFF
few,TRBD2,TRBJ2-5,TRBV9,TGTGCCAGCAGCGTAGCAGTAGCGGGGGGGAGTTACCAAGAGACCCAGTACTTC,CASSVAVAGGSYQETQYF
few,-,TRBJ1-4,TRBV25-1,TGTGCCAGCAGTGAAGCTGAGGGGTTTTTGGCTTATGAAAAACTGTTTTTT,CASSEAEGFLAYEKLFF
few,TRBD2,TRBJ2-1,TRBV25-1,TGTGCCAGCAGTAGGACGGGAGGGTACAATGAGCAGTTCTTC,CASSRTGGYNEQFF
few,-,TRBJ2-7,TRBV12-3/TRBV12-4,TGTGCCAGCCGACTAGGGGGAAACTCCTACGAGCAGTACTTC,CASRLGGNSYEQYF
-,-,TRBJ2-3,TRBV18,TGTGCCAGCTCACCCAAGACAGATACGCAGTATTTT,CASSPKTDTQYF
-,TRBD1,TRBJ2-5,TRBV28,TGTGCCAGCGCTATGGACAGGGCACAAGAGACCCAGTACTTC,CASAMDRAQETQYF
-,TRBD2,TRBJ2-3,TRBV2,TGTGCCAGCAGTGAGAGGCGGGGGGTTGAAGATACGCAGTATTTT,CASSERRGVEDTQYF
few,-,TRBJ2-5,TRBV5-1,TGCGCCAGCAGCCTACTGACGATGGGGGGGGCAAAGACCCAGTACTTC,CASSLLTMGGAKTQYF
-,TRBD2,TRBJ2-1,TRBV9,TGTGCCAGCAGCGTAGTGAGCGGGAGTTCTGGGGGTGAGCAGTTCTTC,CASSVVSGSSGGEQFF
few,TRBD2,TRBJ2-3,TRBV6-5,TGTGCCAGTCGCGTGGGGCTAGCGGTGACTAGCACAGATACGCAGTATTTT,CASRVGLAVTSTDTQYF
many,TRBD1,TRBJ2-2,TRBV14,TGTGCCAGCAGCCGCAGTTCTTTGGGACAGGGAAGGAGCGGGGAGCTGTTTTTT,CASSRSSLGQGRSGELFF